This TCR beta chain was identified during a study of shared clonotypes between healthy human individuals. Overall study findings and caveats: Despite large depth, sorted-subset datasets appeared incompletely sequenced.

Of note for this clone: Its antigen remains unidentified.

Profiled with immunoSEQ multiplex PCR; TCRdb holds only in-frame clones, not every one. The sample contains 950,000 to 1,200,000 clones, 60% to 85% of which appear only once. Germline V CDR1 and CDR2: MDHEN, SYDVKM. The germline V and J ends were trimmed by 7 bases and 12 bases, with 16 bases remaining between them. The CDR3 sequence is 12 residues long. V gene TRBV28 combines with J gene TRBJ2-1, with D hard to call. This TCR came from a man younger than 35 in good health. Some clones in this sample may be carry-over from other donors' samples. Sequenced material: memory CD4+ T cells from PBMCs. As for subset: CD45RA-negative fraction. The CDR3 DNA reads as TGTGCCAGCAACGTAGGGTGGTCTTCGCAGTTCTTC. Translating gives CASNVGWSSQFF.